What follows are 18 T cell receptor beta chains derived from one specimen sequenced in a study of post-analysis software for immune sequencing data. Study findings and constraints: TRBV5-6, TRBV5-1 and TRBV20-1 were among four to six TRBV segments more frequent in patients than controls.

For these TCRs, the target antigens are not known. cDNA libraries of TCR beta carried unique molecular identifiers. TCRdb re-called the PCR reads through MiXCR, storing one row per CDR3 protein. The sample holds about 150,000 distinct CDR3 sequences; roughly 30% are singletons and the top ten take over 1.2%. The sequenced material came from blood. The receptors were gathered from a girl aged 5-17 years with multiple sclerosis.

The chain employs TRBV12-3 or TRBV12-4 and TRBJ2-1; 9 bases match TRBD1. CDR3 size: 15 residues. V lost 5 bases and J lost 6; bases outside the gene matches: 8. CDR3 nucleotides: TGTGCCAGCAGTCCACAGGGGGCGGGCGGCAATGAGCAGTTCTTC. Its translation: CASSPQGAGGNEQFF.

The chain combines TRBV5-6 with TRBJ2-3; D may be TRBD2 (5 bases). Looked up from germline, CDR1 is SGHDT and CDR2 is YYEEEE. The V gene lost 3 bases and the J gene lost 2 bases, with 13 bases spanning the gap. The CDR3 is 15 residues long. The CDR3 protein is CASSSTRGNTDTQYF. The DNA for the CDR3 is TGTGCCAGCAGCTCAACCCGGGGAAACACAGATACGCAGTATTTT.

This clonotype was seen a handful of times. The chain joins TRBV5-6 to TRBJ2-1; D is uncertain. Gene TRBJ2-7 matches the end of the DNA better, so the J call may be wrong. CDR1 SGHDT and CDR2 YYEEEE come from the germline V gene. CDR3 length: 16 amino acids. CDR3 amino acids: CASSLLANSSYNEQYF. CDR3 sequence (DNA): TGTGCCAGCAGCTTGTTGGCCAACAGCTCCTACAATGAGCAGTACTTC.

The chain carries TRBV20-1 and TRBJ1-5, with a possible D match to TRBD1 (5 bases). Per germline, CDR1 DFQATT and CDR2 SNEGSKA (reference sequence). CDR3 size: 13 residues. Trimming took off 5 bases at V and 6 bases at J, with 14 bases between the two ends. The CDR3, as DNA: TGCAGTGCTCTGGGGGAGGACGGTCAGCCCCAGCATTTT. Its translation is CSALGEDGQPQHF.

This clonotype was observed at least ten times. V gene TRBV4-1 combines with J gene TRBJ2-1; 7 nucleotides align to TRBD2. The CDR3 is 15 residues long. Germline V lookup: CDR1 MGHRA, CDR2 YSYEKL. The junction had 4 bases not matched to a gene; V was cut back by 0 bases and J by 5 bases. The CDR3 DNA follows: TGCGCCAGCAGCCAAGAGGGGCGGGGGAACAATGAGCAGTTCTTC. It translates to CASSQEGRGNNEQFF.

DNA for the CDR3: TGTGCCAGCGGGATCCTCACCGGGGAGCTGTTTTTT. Protein sequence: CASGILTGELFF. The chain carries TRBV28 and TRBJ2-2; D remains ambiguous. Deletions cut 8 bases from V and 4 bases from J, with 8 bases between. CDR1 is MDHEN and CDR2 is SYDVKM in the germline V gene. The CDR3 covers 12 residues.

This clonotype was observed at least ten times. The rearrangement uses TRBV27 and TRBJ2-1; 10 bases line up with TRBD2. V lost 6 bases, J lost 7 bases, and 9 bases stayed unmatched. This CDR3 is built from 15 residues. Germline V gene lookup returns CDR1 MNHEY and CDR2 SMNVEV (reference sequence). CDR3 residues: CASSRRGLASNEQFF. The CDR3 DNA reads TGTGCCAGCAGCCGAAGGGGACTAGCGTCAAATGAGCAGTTCTTC.

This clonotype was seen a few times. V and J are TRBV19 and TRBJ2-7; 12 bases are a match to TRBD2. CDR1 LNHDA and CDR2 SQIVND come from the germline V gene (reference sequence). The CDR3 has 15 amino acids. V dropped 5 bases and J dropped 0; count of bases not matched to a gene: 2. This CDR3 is CASSWTSGDSYEQYF. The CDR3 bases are TGTGCCAGTAGTTGGACTAGCGGGGACTCCTACGAGCAGTACTTC.

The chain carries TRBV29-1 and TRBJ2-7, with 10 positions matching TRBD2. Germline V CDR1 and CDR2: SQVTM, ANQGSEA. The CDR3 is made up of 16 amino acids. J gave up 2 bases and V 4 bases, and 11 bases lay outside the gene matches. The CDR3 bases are TGCAGCGTTGTCCTGTTGAGACTAGCGGGTACCTACGAGCAGTACTTC. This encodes CSVVLLRLAGTYEQYF.

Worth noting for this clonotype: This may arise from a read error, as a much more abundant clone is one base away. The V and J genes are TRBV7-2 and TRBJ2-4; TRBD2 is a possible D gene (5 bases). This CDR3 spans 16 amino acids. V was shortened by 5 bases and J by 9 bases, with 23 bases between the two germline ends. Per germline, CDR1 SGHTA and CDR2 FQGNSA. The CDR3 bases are TGTGCCAGCAGCGGAAGGGTTCCGGGTAAAGAGGGCATTCAGTACTTC. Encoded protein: CASSGRVPGKEGIQYF.

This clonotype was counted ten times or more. The CDR3 loop is CASSHLTSGGYEQYF. The CDR3 coding sequence is TGTGCCAGCAGCCACCTGACTAGCGGGGGATACGAGCAGTACTTC. The chain uses TRBV4-2 and TRBJ2-7; the match to TRBD2 covers 12 bases. Germline V gene lookup returns CDR1 LGHNA and CDR2 YNFKEQ. V shed 3 bases and J 4 bases; nucleotides not matched to a gene: 4. The CDR3 is 15 amino acids.

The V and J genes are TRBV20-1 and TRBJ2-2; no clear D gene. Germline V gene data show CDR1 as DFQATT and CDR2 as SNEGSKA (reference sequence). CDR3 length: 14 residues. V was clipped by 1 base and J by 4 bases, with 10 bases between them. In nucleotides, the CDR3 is TGCAGTGCTAGAGTGGCCTCTTCCACCGGGGAGCTGTTTTTT. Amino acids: CSARVASSTGELFF.

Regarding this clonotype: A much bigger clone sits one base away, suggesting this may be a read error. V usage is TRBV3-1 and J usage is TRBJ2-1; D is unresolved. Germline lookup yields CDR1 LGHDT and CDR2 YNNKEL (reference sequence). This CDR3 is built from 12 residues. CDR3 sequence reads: CASSQVYNGQFF. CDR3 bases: TGTGCCAGCAGCCAAGTTTACAATGGGCAGTTCTTC.

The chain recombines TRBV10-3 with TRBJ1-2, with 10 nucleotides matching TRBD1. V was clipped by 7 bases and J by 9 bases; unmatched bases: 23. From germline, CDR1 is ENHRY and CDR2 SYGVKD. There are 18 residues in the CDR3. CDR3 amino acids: CAITDGSRDRGIGRCYTF. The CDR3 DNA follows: TGTGCCATCACCGACGGTTCCCGGGACAGGGGAATTGGTCGTTGCTACACCTTC.

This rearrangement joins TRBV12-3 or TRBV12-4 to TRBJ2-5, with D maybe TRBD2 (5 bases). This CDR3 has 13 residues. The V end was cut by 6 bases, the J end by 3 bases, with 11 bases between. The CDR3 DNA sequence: TGTGCCAGCAGCCGGGAAGTGAAAGAGACCCAGTACTTC. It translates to CASSREVKETQYF.

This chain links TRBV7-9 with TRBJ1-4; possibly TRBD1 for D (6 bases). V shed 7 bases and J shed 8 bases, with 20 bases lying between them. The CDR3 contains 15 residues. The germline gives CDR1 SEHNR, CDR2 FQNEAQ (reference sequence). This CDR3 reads CASTRLTGEGEKLFF. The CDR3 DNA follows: TGTGCCAGCACCAGATTGACAGGCGAGGGGGAAAAACTGTTTTTT.

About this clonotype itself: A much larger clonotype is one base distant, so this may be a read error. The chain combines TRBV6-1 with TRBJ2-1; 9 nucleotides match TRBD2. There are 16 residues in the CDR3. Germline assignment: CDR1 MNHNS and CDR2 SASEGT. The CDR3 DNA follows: TGTGCCAGCAATGAAGGTATAGCGGGAGCCAAAAATGAGCAGTTCTTC. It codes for CASNEGIAGAKNEQFF.

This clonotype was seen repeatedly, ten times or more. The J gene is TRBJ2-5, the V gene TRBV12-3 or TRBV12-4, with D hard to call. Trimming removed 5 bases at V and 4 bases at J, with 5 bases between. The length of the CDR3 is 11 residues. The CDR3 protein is CASSNIETQYF. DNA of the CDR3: TGTGCCAGCAGTAATATAGAGACCCAGTACTTC.